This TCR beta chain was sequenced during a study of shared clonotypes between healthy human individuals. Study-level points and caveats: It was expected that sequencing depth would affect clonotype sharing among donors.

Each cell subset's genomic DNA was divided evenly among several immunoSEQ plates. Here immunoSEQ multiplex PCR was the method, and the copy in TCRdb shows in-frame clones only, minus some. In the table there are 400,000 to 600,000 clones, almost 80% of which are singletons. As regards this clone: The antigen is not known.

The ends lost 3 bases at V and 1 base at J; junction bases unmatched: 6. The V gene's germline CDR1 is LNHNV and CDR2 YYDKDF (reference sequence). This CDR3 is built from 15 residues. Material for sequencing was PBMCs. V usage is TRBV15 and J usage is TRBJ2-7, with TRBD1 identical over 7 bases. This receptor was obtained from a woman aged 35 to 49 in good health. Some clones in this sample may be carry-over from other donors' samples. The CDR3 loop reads CATSRGRGISYEQYF. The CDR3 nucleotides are TGTGCCACCAGCAGGGGCAGGGGGATTTCCTACGAGCAGTACTTC.